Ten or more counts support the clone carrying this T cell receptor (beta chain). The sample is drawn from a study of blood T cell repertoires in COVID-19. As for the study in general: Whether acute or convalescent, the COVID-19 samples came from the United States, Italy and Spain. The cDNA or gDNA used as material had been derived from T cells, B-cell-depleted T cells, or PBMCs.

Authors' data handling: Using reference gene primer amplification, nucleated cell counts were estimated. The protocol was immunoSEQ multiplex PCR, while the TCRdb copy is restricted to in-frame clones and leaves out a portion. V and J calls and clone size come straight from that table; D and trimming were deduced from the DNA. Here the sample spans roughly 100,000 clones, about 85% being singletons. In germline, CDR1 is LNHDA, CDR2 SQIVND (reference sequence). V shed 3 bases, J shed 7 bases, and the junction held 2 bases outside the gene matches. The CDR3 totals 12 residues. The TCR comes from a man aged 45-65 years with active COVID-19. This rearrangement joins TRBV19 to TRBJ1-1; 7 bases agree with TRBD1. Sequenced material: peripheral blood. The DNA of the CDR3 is TGTGCCAGTAGTATCAGGGGGAGTGAAGCTTTCTTT. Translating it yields CASSIRGSEAFF.